The present T cell receptor (beta chain) was sequenced within a study of regulatory T cells in long-lasting Graves disease. Study-level results: Under persistent disease, TRBV28, TRBJ1-2 and TRBJ2-5 were used preferentially. Relative to newly diagnosed Graves' patients, persistent ones had lower TCR diversity.

The time point was: newly diagnosed GD, antithyroid drugs for less than 3 months. Preparation of the TCR library used RNA extracted from PBMCs. This clonotype was seen ten or more times. Its target is unknown. Relying on iRepertoire HTBI primers and Arm-PCR of CDR3 regions, the team built TCR beta libraries. Via MiXCR, TCRdb re-called the multiplex PCR reads, giving one row per CDR3 protein. This sample has 500,000 to 700,000 distinct CDR3 sequences, with under 20% found just once. CDR1 and CDR2 from the germline V gene are SGHAT and FQNNGV. The CDR3 consists of 13 residues. Trimming removed 1 base at V and 8 bases at J, with 11 bases between. In addition, the sample was reused for a study of T cells in Graves' hyperthyroidism and ophthalmopathy.

Specimen: peripheral blood mononuclear cells (PBMCs), collected at new diagnosis, from a patient treated with antithyroid drugs. The clonotype originates from a woman in her thirties with Graves disease. This chain connects TRBV11-2 to TRBJ1-2, with D tentatively TRBD1 (5 bases). CDR3 region: CASSLVPQGGYTF. CDR3 DNA: TGTGCCAGCAGCTTAGTCCCCCAGGGAGGCTACACCTTC.